This is a list of T cell receptor beta chains from one sample in a study of low-dose radiotherapy and immunotherapy resistance in tumors. Each CDR3 protein gets one entry after TCRdb re-called the reads with MiXCR. The table has 30,000 or so distinct CDR3 sequences, approximately 49% seen once. The source was PBMCs, collected after low-dose radiotherapy plus immunotherapy. The receptors were sampled from a male donor with gallbladder cancer. Both conserved end residues are trimmed from each CDR3.

TRBV11-2	TRBJ2-1	ASSPMTSGVHIEQF
TRBV10-2	TRBJ2-1	ASTTGSLNEQF
TRBV4-2	TRBJ1-2	ASSQVGGSVYGYT
TRBV13	TRBJ2-6	ASSPLRGAPGVQT
TRBV28	TRBJ2-1	ASTRGLAGGSSYNEQF
TRBV10-3	TRBJ1-3	AIRDSSGNTIY
TRBV5-1	TRBJ1-5	ASSLRPGGNQPQH
TRBV15	TRBJ1-2	ATSPRQGAYGYT
TRBV7-2	TRBJ2-5	ASSLGQYQETQY
TRBV7-9	TRBJ1-5	ASSLEGFQPQH
TRBV7-2	TRBJ2-7	ASSPSSRQGEY
TRBV6-6	TRBJ2-1	ASSVGLAVYNEQF
TRBV12-3/TRBV12-4	TRBJ2-7	ASSFPPQGTYEQY
TRBV2	TRBJ1-6	ASSAQGQGANSPLH
TRBV7-2	TRBJ2-7	ASSREGRGEQY
TRBV28	TRBJ2-1	ASSDYAGTSGYNEQF
TRBV24-1	TRBJ2-1	ATSESGAFYNEQF
TRBV28	TRBJ2-5	ASSSTPTGTSGSKTQY
TRBV7-2	TRBJ2-3	ASSSRMGYTDTQY
TRBV7-3	TRBJ2-3	ASSPFGTDTQY
TRBV4-2	TRBJ2-3	ASSQDPGTVPDTQY
TRBV7-2	TRBJ1-2	ASAQTQGAYYGYT
TRBV2	TRBJ2-1	ASSPDTYNEQF
TRBV5-1	TRBJ2-7	ASSIGQGIGEQY
TRBV5-4	TRBJ2-2	ASSTTGSGELF
TRBV3-1	TRBJ2-6	ASQEANVLT
TRBV10-3	TRBJ2-7	ATRQGSGYEQY
TRBV9	TRBJ2-1	ASSVGLAGEGEQF
TRBV5-1	TRBJ2-3	ASSLGGPQTDTQY
TRBV7-2	TRBJ1-6	ASSLQGAQSSPLH
TRBV28	TRBJ1-4	ASRHRGIGEKLF
TRBV28	TRBJ2-2	ATCMGGSVGELF
TRBV28	TRBJ2-5	ASSPGRRVTQY
TRBV30	TRBJ2-7	AWSVGPSRAREQY
TRBV4-3	TRBJ1-2	ASSQTLWTGGTGYT
TRBV5-1	TRBJ2-7	ASSFQGDEQY
TRBV6-2/TRBV6-3	TRBJ2-7	AAGASGTGVDYEQY
TRBV2	TRBJ1-2	ASSPTGSSGYT
TRBV2	TRBJ2-1	ASSEETGYNEQF
TRBV11-2	TRBJ2-2	ASSKGQGGVVVAGELF
TRBV5-4	TRBJ2-1	ASSLWSRKEQF
TRBV2	TRBJ2-7	ASSEWGLSSSYEQY
TRBV27	TRBJ1-2	ASSVTGAWDT
TRBV28	TRBJ2-7	ASNAGRPYEQY
TRBV7-9	TRBJ2-1	ASSPGSRDQF
TRBV13	TRBJ2-5	ASSLGLRNPSGYQETQY
TRBV4-1	TRBJ2-7	ASSQALTGFGSYEQY
TRBV5-1	TRBJ2-1	ASNRDRHEQF
TRBV4-1	TRBJ1-4	ASSQFIAGTNEKLF
TRBV19	TRBJ2-4	ASSWEAGPKNIQY
TRBV28	TRBJ2-7	ASRQGQGANEQY
TRBV5-1	TRBJ2-1	ASSLGWRKQF
TRBV5-6	TRBJ2-5	ASSLPGASQETQY
TRBV5-1	TRBJ2-7	ASSRGTRGGYEQY
TRBV7-2	TRBJ2-3	ASTPGRMADTQY
TRBV28	TRBJ2-2	ASSSLAGGAGELF
TRBV7-6	TRBJ2-7	ASSLRVAGDEQY